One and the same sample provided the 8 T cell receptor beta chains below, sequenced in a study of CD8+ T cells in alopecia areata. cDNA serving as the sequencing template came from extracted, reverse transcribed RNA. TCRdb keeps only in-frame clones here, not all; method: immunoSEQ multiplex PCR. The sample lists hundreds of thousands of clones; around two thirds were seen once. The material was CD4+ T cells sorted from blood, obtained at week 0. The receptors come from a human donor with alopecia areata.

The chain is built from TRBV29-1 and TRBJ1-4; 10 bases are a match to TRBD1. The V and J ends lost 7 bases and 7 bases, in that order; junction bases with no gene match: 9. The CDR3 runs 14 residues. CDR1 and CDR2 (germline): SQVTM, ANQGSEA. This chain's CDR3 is CSGGMTGGFEKLFF. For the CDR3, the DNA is TGCAGCGGCGGAATGACAGGGGGCTTTGAAAAACTGTTTTTT.

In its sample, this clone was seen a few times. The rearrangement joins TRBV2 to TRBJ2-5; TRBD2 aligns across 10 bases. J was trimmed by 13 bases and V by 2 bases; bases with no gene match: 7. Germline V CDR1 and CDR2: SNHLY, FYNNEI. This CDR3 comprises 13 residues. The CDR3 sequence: CASSEIAGGPRYF. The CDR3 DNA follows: TGTGCCAGCAGTGAAATAGCGGGGGGCCCCAGGTACTTC.

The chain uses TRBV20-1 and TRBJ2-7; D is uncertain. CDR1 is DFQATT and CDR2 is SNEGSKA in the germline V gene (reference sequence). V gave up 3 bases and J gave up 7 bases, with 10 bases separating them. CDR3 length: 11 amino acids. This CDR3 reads CSASSGREQYF. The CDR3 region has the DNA TGCAGTGCTAGTTCGGGTCGGGAGCAGTACTTC.

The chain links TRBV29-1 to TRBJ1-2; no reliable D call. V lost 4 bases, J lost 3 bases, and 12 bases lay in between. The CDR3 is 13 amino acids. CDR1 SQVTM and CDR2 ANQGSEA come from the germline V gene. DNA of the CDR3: TGCAGCGTTGCACCCTCGGCGGACTATGGCTACACCTTC. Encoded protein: CSVAPSADYGYTF.

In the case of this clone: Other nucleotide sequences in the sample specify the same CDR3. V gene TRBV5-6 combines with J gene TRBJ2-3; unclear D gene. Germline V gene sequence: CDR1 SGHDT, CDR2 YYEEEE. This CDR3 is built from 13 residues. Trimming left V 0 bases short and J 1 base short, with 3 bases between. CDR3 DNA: TGTGCCAGCAGCTTGGCGGGCACAGATACGCAGTATTTT. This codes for CASSLAGTDTQYF.

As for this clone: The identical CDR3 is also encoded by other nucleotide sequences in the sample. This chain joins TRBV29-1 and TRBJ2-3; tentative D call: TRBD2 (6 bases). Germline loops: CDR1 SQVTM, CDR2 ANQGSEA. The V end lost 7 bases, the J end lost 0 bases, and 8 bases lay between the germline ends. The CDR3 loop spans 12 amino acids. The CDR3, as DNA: TGCAGCGCCGGGGGAAGCACAGATACGCAGTATTTT. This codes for CSAGGSTDTQYF.

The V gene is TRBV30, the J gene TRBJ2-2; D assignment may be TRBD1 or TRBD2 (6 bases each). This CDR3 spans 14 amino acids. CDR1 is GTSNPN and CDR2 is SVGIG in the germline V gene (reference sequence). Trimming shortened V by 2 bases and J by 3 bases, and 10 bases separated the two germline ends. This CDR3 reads CAWSIGGDTGELFF. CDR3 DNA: TGTGCCTGGAGTATCGGGGGCGACACCGGGGAGCTGTTTTTT.

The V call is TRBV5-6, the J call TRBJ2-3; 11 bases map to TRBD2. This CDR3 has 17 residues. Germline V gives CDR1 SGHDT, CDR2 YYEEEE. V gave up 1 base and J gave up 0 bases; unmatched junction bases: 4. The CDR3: CASSLRGLAASTDTQYF. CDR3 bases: TGTGCCAGCAGCTTGAGGGGACTAGCGGCTAGCACAGATACGCAGTATTTT. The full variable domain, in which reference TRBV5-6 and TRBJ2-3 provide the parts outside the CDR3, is DAGVTQSPTHLIKTRGQQVTLRCSPKSGHDTVSWYQQALGQGPQFIFQYYEEEERQRGNFPDRFSGHQFPNYSSELNVNALLLGDSALYLCASSLRGLAASTDTQYFGPGTRLTVL.